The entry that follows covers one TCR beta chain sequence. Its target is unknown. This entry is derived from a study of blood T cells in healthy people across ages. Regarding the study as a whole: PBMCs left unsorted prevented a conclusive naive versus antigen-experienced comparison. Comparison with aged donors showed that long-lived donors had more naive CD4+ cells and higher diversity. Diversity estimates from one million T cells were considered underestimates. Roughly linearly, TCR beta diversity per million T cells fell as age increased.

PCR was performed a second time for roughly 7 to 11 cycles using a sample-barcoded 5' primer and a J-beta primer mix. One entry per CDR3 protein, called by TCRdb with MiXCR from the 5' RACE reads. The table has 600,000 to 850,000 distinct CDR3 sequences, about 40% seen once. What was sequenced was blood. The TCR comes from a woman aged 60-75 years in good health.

The CDR3 DNA is TGTGCCAGCAGCGTAGAATTCCGAGGGCCGATCTACGAGCAGTACTTC. Residues: CASSVEFRGPIYEQYF. This chain uses TRBV9 with TRBJ2-7, with D perhaps matching TRBD2 (5 bases). Trimming left V 0 bases short and J 3 bases short, with 16 bases between. In germline, CDR1 is SGDLS, CDR2 YYNGEE. The CDR3 runs 16 residues.